The 26 T cell receptor beta chains in this list originate from one sample, sequenced in a study of blood T cell repertoires in COVID-19 (dated by TCRdb to the early 2020s). Library preparation employed the immunoSEQ multiplex PCR assay. The table comes from immuneACCESS by way of TCRdb, which keeps in-frame sequences with V and J called. Part of the clones is missing from these tables; in studies checked, under half for an unresolved V gene and the rest for unknown reasons. Here the sample has about 80,000 clones; approximately 88% occur a single time. The top ten clones comprise around 7.3% of the sample. The sequencing input was peripheral blood. All receptors derive from a woman at least 80 years old with acute or convalescent COVID-19.

The chain is built from TRBV25-1 and TRBJ1-5; D is possibly TRBD1 (6 bases). Trimming removed 6 bases from V and 1 base from J, with 10 bases in between. The CDR3 runs to 14 residues. Germline CDR1 reads MGHDK; CDR2 reads SYGVNS. The CDR3 reads CASRGGASNQPQHF. The DNA of the CDR3 is TGTGCCAGCAGGGGGGGGGCGAGCAATCAGCCCCAGCATTTT.

The chain carries TRBV7-2 and TRBJ2-2; TRBD2 matches at 7 bases. This CDR3 contains 15 residues. Germline values: CDR1 SGHTA, CDR2 FQGNSA. Trimming cost V 5 bases and J 2 bases; bases outside gene matches: 5. The CDR3, as DNA: TGTGCCAGCAGCACCCGGGGACTAAACACCGGGGAGCTGTTTTTT. Its protein product is CASSTRGLNTGELFF.

The chain is built from TRBV7-3 and TRBJ2-1; 8 bases are shared with TRBD2. V shed 5 bases and J 5 bases; nucleotides not matched to a gene: 8. CDR1 is SGHTA, CDR2 FQGTGA, per germline. The CDR3 has 15 amino acids. CDR3 amino acids: CASSRYGGADNEQFF. CDR3 DNA: TGTGCCAGCAGCCGATACGGGGGGGCGGACAATGAGCAGTTCTTC. Full variable domain (outside the CDR3, taken from reference TRBV7-3 and TRBJ2-1): GAGVSQTPSNKVTEKGKYVELRCDPISGHTALYWYRQSLGQGPEFLIYFQGTGAADDSGLPNDRFFAVRPEGSVSTLKIQRTERGDSAVYLCASSRYGGADNEQFFGPGTRLTVL.

The rearrangement links TRBV2 to TRBJ2-2; 12 bases match TRBD2. V lost 6 bases, J lost 7 bases, and 15 bases stayed unmatched. The CDR3 covers 18 residues. Germline CDR1 and CDR2: SNHLY and FYNNEI. The CDR3 coding sequence is TGTGCCAGCAGCCCCGGGACTAGCGGGCGGGGAAGGGTCGGGGAGCTGTTTTTT. Its translation is CASSPGTSGRGRVGELFF.

The chain combines TRBV4-1 with TRBJ1-3; 10 bases line up with TRBD1. CDR1 and CDR2 (germline): MGHRA, YSYEKL. The CDR3 is made up of 16 amino acids. Trimming removed 1 base from V and 2 bases from J; junction bases left unmatched: 2. DNA for the CDR3: TGCGCCAGCAGCCAAGGTGGACAGGGGGCTGGAAACACCATATATTTT. Residues: CASSQGGQGAGNTIYF.

The rearrangement uses TRBV19 and TRBJ2-7; 7 positions agree with TRBD1. J lost 1 base, V lost 3 bases, and 12 bases had no gene match. The CDR3 runs to 17 residues. Germline assignment: CDR1 LNHDA and CDR2 SQIVND (reference sequence). In DNA form, the CDR3 reads TGTGCCAGTAGTATGACCTACCGGACAGGCACATCCTACGAGCAGTACTTC. Protein sequence: CASSMTYRTGTSYEQYF.

The V and J genes are TRBV27 and TRBJ2-7; TRBD2 is a possible D gene (6 bases). V shed 6 bases and J shed 4 bases, with 13 bases lying between them. From germline, CDR1 is MNHEY and CDR2 SMNVEV (reference sequence). CDR3 length: 13 amino acids. The CDR3: CASRRDAGYEQYF. The CDR3 DNA reads TGTGCCAGCAGACGAGACGCGGGATACGAGCAGTACTTC.

The gene calls are TRBV6-5 and TRBJ1-2; 9 bases match TRBD1. The CDR3 consists of 13 residues. J gave up 3 bases and V 8 bases, and 4 bases lay outside the gene matches. In germline, CDR1 is MNHEY, CDR2 SVGAGI. The CDR3 DNA reads TGTGCCAGCCTGAGACAGGGGGACTATGGCTACACCTTC. It codes for CASLRQGDYGYTF.

V gene TRBV7-6 combines with J gene TRBJ2-5; 8 nucleotides align to TRBD1. V was clipped by 5 bases and J by 5 bases; unmatched bases: 13. The CDR3 spans 16 residues. The germline CDR1 and CDR2 sequences are SGHVS and FNYEAQ. CDR3 in amino acids: CASSLRQGSRGETQYF. The CDR3 DNA follows: TGTGCCAGCAGCCTCCGACAGGGGTCAAGGGGGGAGACCCAGTACTTC.

The chain's CDR3 is CASSQEILPREGIPFF. CDR3 in DNA: TGCGCCAGCAGCCAAGAAATTCTCCCGAGGGAAGGGATTCCTTTCTTT. The chain employs TRBV4-3 and TRBJ1-1; D gene ambiguous. The germline V gene has CDR1 LGHNA and CDR2 YSLEER. The V gene lost 0 bases and the J gene lost 12 bases, with 23 bases spanning the gap. The CDR3 contains 16 residues.

This clone was found once. The chain joins TRBV11-3 to TRBJ2-1, with D possibly TRBD2 on 5 matching bases. Germline V CDR1 and CDR2: SGHNT, YENEEA. Trimming removed 5 bases from V and 0 bases from J, with 14 bases in between. The CDR3 is made up of 16 amino acids. The CDR3 DNA sequence: TGTGCCAGCAGCCCCTATTGGGAGTCCTCCTACAATGAGCAGTTCTTC. This codes for CASSPYWESSYNEQFF.

V usage is TRBV2 and J usage is TRBJ2-1; a possible D gene is TRBD2 (6 bases). The CDR3 extends over 14 amino acids. Trimming pared 4 bases from V and 4 bases from J, leaving 11 bases between. The germline V gene has CDR1 SNHLY and CDR2 FYNNEI. The CDR3 region is CASSVGGAYNEQFF. The CDR3 nucleotides are TGTGCCAGCAGTGTGGGCGGGGCATACAATGAGCAGTTCTTC.

J is TRBJ1-2 and V is TRBV2, with D possibly matching TRBD1 (6 bases). Germline V gene lookup returns CDR1 SNHLY and CDR2 FYNNEI. Trimming cost V 7 bases and J 5 bases, with 11 bases left between them. This CDR3 has 12 residues. CDR3 in DNA: TGTGCCAGCACCGAGGGGGGGTATGGCTACACCTTC. It specifies CASTEGGYGYTF. The whole variable domain, remainder taken from reference TRBV2 and TRBJ1-2, is EPEVTQTPSHQVTQMGQEVILRCVPISNHLYFYWYRQILGQKVEFLVSFYNNEISEKSEIFDDQFSVERPDGSNFTLKIRSTKLEDSAMYFCASTEGGYGYTFGSGTRLTVV.

The chain uses TRBV25-1 and TRBJ2-7, with 7 bases that match TRBD1. The CDR3 runs 14 residues. CDR1 is MGHDK, CDR2 SYGVNS, per germline. The V gene end was trimmed by 5 bases and the J gene end by 0 bases; junction bases not matched to a gene: 4. The CDR3 nucleotides read TGTGCCAGCAGTCCCGGGACAGTCTCCTACGAGCAGTACTTC. This translates into CASSPGTVSYEQYF.

This clone was recorded only once. This chain uses TRBV9 with TRBJ2-1, with TRBD2 as a possible D gene (7 bases). Between the trimmed V and J ends, which lost 3 bases and 9 bases, there was a span of 22 bases. Germline loops: CDR1 SGDLS, CDR2 YYNGEE. The CDR3 covers 16 residues. The CDR3 DNA reads TGTGCCAGCAGCGCCGGGGGGACACAAGACCACCTTGAGCAGTTCTTC. Translating it yields CASSAGGTQDHLEQFF.

The rearrangement uses TRBV15 and TRBJ2-7; 8 bases are shared with TRBD1. The germline CDR1 and CDR2 sequences are LNHNV and YYDKDF (reference sequence). V shed 5 bases and J 3 bases; nucleotides not matched to a gene: 6. This CDR3 has 14 residues. This chain's CDR3 is CATSGQGGHYEQYF. The CDR3 DNA reads as TGTGCCACCAGCGGACAGGGTGGCCACTACGAGCAGTACTTC.

This clone occurred once. The V gene is TRBV15, the J gene TRBJ2-5; D is uncertain. V lost 0 bases, J lost 1 base, and 6 bases lay in between. This CDR3 region has 14 residues. Germline CDR1 is LNHNV and CDR2 is YYDKDF (reference sequence). CDR3 sequence (DNA): TGTGCCACCAGCAGAGATATGAGCCAAGAGACCCAGTACTTC. It encodes CATSRDMSQETQYF.

In this sample, this clone turned up once. The chain carries TRBV7-8 and TRBJ1-1, with D possibly being TRBD1 (6 bases). V was pared by 2 bases and J by 2 bases, with 12 bases between. The CDR3 sequence is 15 residues long. CDR1 SGHVS and CDR2 FQNEAQ come from the germline V gene. The CDR3 sequence is CASSLIQGLNTEAFF. As DNA, the CDR3 is TGTGCCAGCAGCTTAATACAGGGCCTCAACACTGAAGCTTTCTTT.

This chain links TRBV5-4 with TRBJ2-2; 9 bases align to TRBD2. Germline CDR1 reads SGHNT; CDR2 reads YYREEE (reference sequence). V lost 0 bases and J lost 4; bases outside the gene matches: 7. The length of the CDR3 is 17 residues. This chain's CDR3 is CASSLGLAGMGTGELFF. In DNA, the CDR3 is TGTGCCAGCAGCTTGGGGCTAGCGGGAATGGGCACCGGGGAGCTGTTTTTT.

The CDR3 region has the DNA TGTGCCAGCAGAACAGGGGCCTCTCACAATGAGCAGTTCTTC. It translates to CASRTGASHNEQFF. V and J are TRBV3-1 (or the pseudogene TRBV3-2) and TRBJ2-1, with 7 bases matching TRBD1. Germline loops: CDR1 LGHDT, CDR2 YNNKEL (reference sequence). This CDR3 is built from 14 residues. The V segment lost 6 bases and the J segment 5 bases; nucleotides outside the gene matches: 7.

This chain connects TRBV7-8 to TRBJ1-1; D remains unclear. V was pared by 5 bases and J by 5 bases, with 12 bases between. Germline assignment: CDR1 SGHVS and CDR2 FQNEAQ. The length of the CDR3 is 13 residues. The CDR3 nucleotides read TGTGCCAGCAGCCTCCACCCTAGGACTGAAGCTTTCTTT. This codes for CASSLHPRTEAFF.

The table lists this clone with a few counts. The V and J genes are TRBV6-2 or TRBV6-3 and TRBJ1-2; possible D gene TRBD1, 5 bases. Between the trimmed V and J ends, which lost 6 bases and 5 bases, there was a span of 13 bases. The germline V gene encodes CDR1 MNHEY and CDR2 SVGEGT. The CDR3 length is 13 residues. This CDR3 reads CASSPPGIYGYTF. The CDR3 DNA reads as TGTGCCAGCAGCCCCCCAGGGATATATGGCTACACCTTC.

The CDR3: CASSFFRNTEAFF. In nucleotides, the CDR3 is TGTGCCAGCAGTTTCTTCAGGAACACTGAAGCTTTCTTT. This chain links TRBV27 with TRBJ1-1; D ambiguous. The CDR3 has 13 amino acids. Trimming removed 3 bases from V and 1 base from J, with 6 bases in between. From germline, CDR1 is MNHEY and CDR2 SMNVEV (reference sequence).

DNA of the CDR3: TGTGCCAGCAGTGAGCCGGGACAGGGTCCCTACGAGCAGTACTTC. Amino acids: CASSEPGQGPYEQYF. The chain links TRBV6-6 to TRBJ2-7; the match to TRBD1 covers 9 bases. This CDR3 has 15 amino acids. The germline V gene has CDR1 MNHNY and CDR2 SVGAGI (reference sequence). J lost 2 bases, V lost 5 bases, and 7 bases had no gene match.

This chain uses TRBV10-3 with TRBJ2-1; possibly TRBD2 for D (7 bases). Germline assignment: CDR1 ENHRY and CDR2 SYGVKD. The V end lost 3 bases, the J end lost 8 bases, and 8 bases lay between the germline ends. This CDR3 region has 12 residues. The CDR3 nucleotides read TGTGCCATCAGTGAAGGGGGGGATGAGCAGTTCTTC. Translation gives CAISEGGDEQFF.

The rearrangement joins TRBV5-4 to TRBJ1-5; TRBD1 is a possible D gene (5 bases). Per germline, CDR1 SGHNT and CDR2 YYREEE (reference sequence). Trimming pared 0 bases from V and 3 bases from J, leaving 10 bases between. CDR3 size: 15 residues. The CDR3, as DNA: TGTGCCAGCAGCTTGGGGGGGGTCCCCAATCAGCCCCAGCATTTT. Amino acid sequence: CASSLGGVPNQPQHF.